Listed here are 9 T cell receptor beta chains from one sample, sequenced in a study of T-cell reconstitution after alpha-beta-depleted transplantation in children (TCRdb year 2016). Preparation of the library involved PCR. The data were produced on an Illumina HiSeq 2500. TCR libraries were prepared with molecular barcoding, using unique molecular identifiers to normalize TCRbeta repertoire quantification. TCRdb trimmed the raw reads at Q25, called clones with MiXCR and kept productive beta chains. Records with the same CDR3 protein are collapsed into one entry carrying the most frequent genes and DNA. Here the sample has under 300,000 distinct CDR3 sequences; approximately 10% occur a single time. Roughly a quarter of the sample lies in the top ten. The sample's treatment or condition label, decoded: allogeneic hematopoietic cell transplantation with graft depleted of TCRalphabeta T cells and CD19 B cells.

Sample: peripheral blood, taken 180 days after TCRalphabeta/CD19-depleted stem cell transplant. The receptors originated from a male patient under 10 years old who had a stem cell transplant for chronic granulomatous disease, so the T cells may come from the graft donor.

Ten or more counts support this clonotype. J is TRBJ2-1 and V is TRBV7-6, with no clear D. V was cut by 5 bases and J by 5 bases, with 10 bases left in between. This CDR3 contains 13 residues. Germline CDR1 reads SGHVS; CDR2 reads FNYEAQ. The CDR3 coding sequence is TGTGCCAGCAGCCCAGGACCCGACAATGAGCAGTTCTTC. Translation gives CASSPGPDNEQFF. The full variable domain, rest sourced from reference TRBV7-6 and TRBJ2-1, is GAGVSQSPRYKVTKRGQDVALRCDPISGHVSLYWYRQALGQGPEFLTYFNYEAQQDKSGLPNDRFSAERPEGSISTLTIQRTEQRDSAMYRCASSPGPDNEQFFGPGTRLTVL.

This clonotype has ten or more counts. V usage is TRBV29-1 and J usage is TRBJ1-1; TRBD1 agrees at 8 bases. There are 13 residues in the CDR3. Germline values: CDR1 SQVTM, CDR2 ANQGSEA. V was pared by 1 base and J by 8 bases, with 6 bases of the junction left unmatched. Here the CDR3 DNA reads TGCAGCGTTGAAGTAGGCCAGGGGGCGGAAGCTTTCTTT. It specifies CSVEVGQGAEAFF.

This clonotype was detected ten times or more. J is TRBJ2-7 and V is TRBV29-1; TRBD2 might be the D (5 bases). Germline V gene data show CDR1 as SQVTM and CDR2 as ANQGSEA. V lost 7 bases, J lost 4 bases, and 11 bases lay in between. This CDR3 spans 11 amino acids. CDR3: CSGGYAYEQYF. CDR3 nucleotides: TGCAGCGGAGGGTACGCTTACGAGCAGTACTTC.

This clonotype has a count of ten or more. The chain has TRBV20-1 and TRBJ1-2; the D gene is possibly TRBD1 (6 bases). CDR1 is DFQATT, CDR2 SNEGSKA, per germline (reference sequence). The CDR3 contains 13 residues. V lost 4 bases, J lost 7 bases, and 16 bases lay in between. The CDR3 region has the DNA TGCAGTGCTAACAGGGAACTCACGAGTGGCTACACCTTC. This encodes CSANRELTSGYTF.

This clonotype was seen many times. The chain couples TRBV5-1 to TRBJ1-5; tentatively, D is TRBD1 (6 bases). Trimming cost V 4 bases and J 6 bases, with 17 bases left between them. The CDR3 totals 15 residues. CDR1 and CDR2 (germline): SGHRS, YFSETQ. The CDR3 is CASSALGGAGQPQHF. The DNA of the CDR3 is TGCGCCAGCAGCGCCCTTGGGGGGGCTGGTCAGCCCCAGCATTTT. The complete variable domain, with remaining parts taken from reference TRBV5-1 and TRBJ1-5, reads KAGVTQTPRYLIKTRGQQVTLSCSPISGHRSVSWYQQTPGQGLQFLFEYFSETQRNKGNFPGRFSGRQFSNSRSEMNVSTLELGDSALYLCASSALGGAGQPQHFGDGTRLSIL.

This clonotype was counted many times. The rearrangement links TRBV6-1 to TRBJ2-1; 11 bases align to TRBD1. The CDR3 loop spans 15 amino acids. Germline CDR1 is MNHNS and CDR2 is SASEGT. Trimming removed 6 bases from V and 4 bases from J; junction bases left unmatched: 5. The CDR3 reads CASSPGQGVYNEQFF. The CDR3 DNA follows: TGTGCCAGCAGCCCGGGACAGGGGGTTTACAATGAGCAGTTCTTC.

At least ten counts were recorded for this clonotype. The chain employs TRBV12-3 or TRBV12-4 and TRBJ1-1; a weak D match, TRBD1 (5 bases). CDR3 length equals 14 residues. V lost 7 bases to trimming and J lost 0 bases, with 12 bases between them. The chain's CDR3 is CASKRGRMNTEAFF. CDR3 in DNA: TGTGCCAGCAAGAGGGGACGTATGAACACTGAAGCTTTCTTT.

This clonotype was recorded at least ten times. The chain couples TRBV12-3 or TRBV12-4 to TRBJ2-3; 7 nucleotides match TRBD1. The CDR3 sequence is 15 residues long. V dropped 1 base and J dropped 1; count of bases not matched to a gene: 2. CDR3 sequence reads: CASSLVGGGTDTQYF. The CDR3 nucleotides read TGTGCCAGCAGTTTAGTAGGGGGCGGCACAGATACGCAGTATTTT.

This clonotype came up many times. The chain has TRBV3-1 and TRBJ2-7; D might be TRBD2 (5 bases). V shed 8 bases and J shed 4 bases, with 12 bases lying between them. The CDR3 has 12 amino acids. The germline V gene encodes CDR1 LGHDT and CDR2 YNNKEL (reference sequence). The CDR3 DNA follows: TGTGCCAGCTCTGGCGGGCTGTACGAGCAGTACTTC. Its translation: CASSGGLYEQYF.